The next 20 T cell receptor beta chains were all read from a single sample in a study of T cells expressing NK-cell markers. Using the 5' RACE reads, TCRdb records one entry per CDR3 protein without DNA. This sample's table reports 550,000 to 600,000 distinct CDR3 sequences. The sequencing sample was made of blood T cells: a sorted CD56 or NKG2C T cell subset, CD4+ or CD8+ T cells, or bulk PBMC T cells (not recorded which). Every receptor here comes from a man aged 18 to 35 in good health.

The chain has TRBV12-3 or TRBV12-4 and TRBJ1-2. The CDR3 has 13 residues. The CDR3 loop is CASSFFSQDGYTF.

The chain uses TRBV5-1 and TRBJ1-2; TCRdb lists TRBD1, though no DNA is available to test this call. CDR3 size: 14 residues. Germline V CDR1 and CDR2: SGHRS, YFSETQ. The CDR3 sequence is CASSFKGENYGYTF.

The chain is built from TRBV7-8 and TRBJ2-1; without DNA, the TCRdb call of TRBD2 cannot be checked. The CDR3 is made up of 15 amino acids. Germline CDR1 and CDR2: SGHVS and FQNEAQ. CDR3 residues: CASSSGLAGRMWQFF.

The chain combines TRBV12-3 or TRBV12-4 with TRBJ2-2. The CDR3 spans 17 residues. The CDR3 sequence: CASSLGFGRINTGELFF.

V gene TRBV7-3 combines with J gene TRBJ2-1; as DNA is missing, the TRBD2 call by TCRdb cannot be tested. The CDR3 is 16 residues long. Germline CDR1 reads SGHTA; CDR2 reads FQGTGA. The CDR3 loop is CASSLGEGLSYNEQFF.

The chain employs TRBV27 and TRBJ1-3. There are 15 residues in the CDR3. Germline V gene lookup returns CDR1 MNHEY and CDR2 SMNVEV (reference sequence). This chain's CDR3 is CASSPRRISGNTIYF.

The chain uses TRBV5-1 and TRBJ2-2. Germline V CDR1 and CDR2: SGHRS, YFSETQ. The CDR3 runs to 15 residues. The CDR3 reads CASSLRRVNAGELFF.

Here the CDR3 reads CASSSPRGINFHYGYTF. This chain joins TRBV7-2 and TRBJ1-2; no DNA is available, so the TRBD1 call from TCRdb remains unchecked. Germline V gene data show CDR1 as SGHTA and CDR2 as FQGNSA. CDR3 size: 17 residues.

The genes are TRBV14 and TRBJ2-5; TCRdb designates TRBD1, a call that cannot be tested without DNA. Per the germline V gene, CDR1 is SGHDN and CDR2 is FVKESK. The CDR3 is made up of 15 amino acids. The CDR3 protein is CASSRSRDRQETQYF. The full variable domain, in which reference TRBV14 and TRBJ2-5 provide the parts outside the CDR3, is EAGVTQFPSHSVIEKGQTVTLRCDPISGHDNLYWYRRVMGKEIKFLLHFVKESKQDESGMPNNRFLAERTGGTYSTLKVQPAELEDSGVYFCASSRSRDRQETQYFGPGTRLLVL.

V and J are TRBV20-1 and TRBJ2-5; with no DNA, the TCRdb D assignment of TRBD1 cannot be verified. Germline V lookup: CDR1 DFQATT, CDR2 SNEGSKA (reference sequence). The CDR3 extends over 13 amino acids. The CDR3 here is CSAWGGIQETQYF.

The rearrangement joins TRBV11-2 to TRBJ1-4; TCRdb lists TRBD1, though no DNA is available to test this call. The CDR3 runs to 15 residues. CDR1 SGHAT and CDR2 FQNNGV come from the germline V gene. CDR3 region: CASSLRGSQNEKLFF.

The rearrangement uses TRBV6-2 or TRBV6-3 and TRBJ2-4; as DNA is missing, the TRBD2 call by TCRdb cannot be tested. Germline assignment: CDR1 MNHEY and CDR2 SVGEGT. CDR3 length: 14 amino acids. The CDR3 sequence: CASSQSGTTDIQYF.

This sequence joins TRBV15 and TRBJ2-1; the D gene TCRdb calls, TRBD1, cannot be checked with no DNA. This CDR3 spans 11 amino acids. From germline, CDR1 is LNHNV and CDR2 YYDKDF (reference sequence). The CDR3 is CATSSRWEQFF.

The CDR3 region is CASSVGSSYNSPLHF. The rearrangement links TRBV10-2 to TRBJ1-6. The CDR3 contains 15 residues. CDR1 and CDR2 from the germline V gene are WSHSY and SAAADI.

The chain joins TRBV5-1 to TRBJ2-1; lacking DNA, the TRBD2 call made by TCRdb goes unchecked. This CDR3 comprises 15 residues. Germline-derived CDR1 and CDR2 are SGHRS and YFSETQ. CDR3 loop: CASSPTAGYYNEQFF.

The rearrangement uses TRBV4-3 and TRBJ2-7. The CDR3 loop spans 14 amino acids. In germline, CDR1 is LGHNA, CDR2 YSLEER. CDR3 region: CASSPSGGDYEQYF.

J is TRBJ1-1 and V is TRBV6-5. The germline V gene encodes CDR1 MNHEY and CDR2 SVGAGI. The CDR3 is made up of 15 amino acids. CDR3 protein: CASSYFGAGTTEAFF.

V and J are TRBV5-1 and TRBJ2-1; TCRdb calls TRBD1, which cannot be checked without DNA. The CDR3 extends over 15 amino acids. CDR1 is SGHRS, CDR2 YFSETQ, per germline. The CDR3 reads CASSSNPQGVNEQFF.

The chain joins TRBV20-1 to TRBJ2-5. This CDR3 has 13 residues. Germline assignment: CDR1 DFQATT and CDR2 SNEGSKA (reference sequence). CDR3 sequence reads: CSARRSQAETQYF.

CDR3 loop: CASSQATGRHEQYF. This sequence joins TRBV4-3 and TRBJ2-7; TCRdb's D gene call, TRBD1, goes unchecked for lack of DNA. There are 14 residues in the CDR3. CDR1 is LGHNA and CDR2 is YSLEER in the germline V gene.